This T cell receptor beta chain appears in the sequencing data of a study of shared clonotypes between healthy human individuals. Study-wide points: Owing to a small donor count, the genetic and exposure-history diversity represented was limited. Sampling covered blood only; tissue repertoires likely differ. Sharing across a handful of donors was seen in 4.5% to 6.5% of naive CD4 clonotypes.

This table comes from immunoSEQ multiplex PCR, and its TCRdb copy is limited to in-frame clones, with some not included. The repertoire holds 850,000 to 1,200,000 clones, with 70% to 80% as singletons. The split of CD4+ cells yielded CD45RA+ naive and CD45RA-negative memory subsets. Concerning this clone: What it recognizes is unknown. The same CDR3 also results from other DNA sequences found in this sample.

V was shortened by 0 bases and J by 3 bases, with 13 bases between the two germline ends. CDR1 and CDR2 (germline): LGHNA, YNFKEQ. This CDR3 contains 16 residues. This sequence joins TRBV4-2 and TRBJ2-3; possibly TRBD2 for D (6 bases). Sequencing input: memory CD4+ T cells sorted from blood. Subset given: CD45RA-negative fraction. The TCR sequence derives from a man aged 18 to 30 in good health. The CDR3 here is CASSQEGRGGTDTQYF. Written as DNA, the CDR3 is TGTGCCAGCAGCCAAGAAGGGCGGGGAGGTACAGATACGCAGTATTTT.